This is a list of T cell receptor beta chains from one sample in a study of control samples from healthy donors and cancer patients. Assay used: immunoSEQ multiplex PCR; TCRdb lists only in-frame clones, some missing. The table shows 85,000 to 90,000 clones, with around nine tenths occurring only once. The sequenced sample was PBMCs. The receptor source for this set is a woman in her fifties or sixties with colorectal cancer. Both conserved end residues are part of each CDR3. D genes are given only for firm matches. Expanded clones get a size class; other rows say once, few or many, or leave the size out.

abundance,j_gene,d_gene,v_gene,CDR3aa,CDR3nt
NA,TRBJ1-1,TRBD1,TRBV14,CASSHLGQGDSTEAFF,TGTGCCAGCAGCCATCTGGGACAGGGGGATAGCACTGAAGCTTTCTTT
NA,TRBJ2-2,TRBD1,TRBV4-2,CASSHPRQGANTGELFF,TGTGCCAGCAGCCATCCCCGACAGGGGGCGAACACCGGGGAGCTGTTTTTT
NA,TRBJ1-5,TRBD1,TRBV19,CASSTGTGVQPQHF,TGTGCCAGCTCTACCGGGACAGGGGTTCAGCCCCAGCATTTT
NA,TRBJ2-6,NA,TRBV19,CASSIWDGSGANVLTF,TGTGCCAGTAGTATTTGGGACGGCTCTGGGGCCAACGTCCTGACTTTC
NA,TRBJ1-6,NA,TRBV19,CASSIPDSSPLHF,TGTGCCAGTAGTATTCCGGATAGTTCACCCCTCCACTTT
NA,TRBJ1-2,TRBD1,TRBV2,CASSRGDSGFYGYTF,TGTGCCAGCTCAAGGGGGGACAGTGGGTTCTATGGCTACACCTTC
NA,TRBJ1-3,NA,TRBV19,CASIGGTPGNTIYF,TGTGCCAGTATCGGCGGGACACCGGGAAACACCATATATTTT
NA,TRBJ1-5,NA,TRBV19,CASSITGTEKPVNQPQHF,TGTGCCAGTAGTATTACAGGGACCGAAAAGCCGGTCAATCAGCCCCAGCATTTT
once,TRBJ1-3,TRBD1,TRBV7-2,CASSLDWTGGNTIYF,TGTGCCAGCAGCTTAGATTGGACAGGGGGAAACACCATATATTTT
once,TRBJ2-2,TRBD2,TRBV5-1,CASGLSGGAWELFF,TGCGCCAGCGGGCTCAGCGGGGGGGCCTGGGAGCTGTTTTTT
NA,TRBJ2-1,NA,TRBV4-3,CASSQERQSYNEQFF,TGCGCCAGCAGCCAAGAGCGTCAGAGTTACAATGAGCAGTTCTTC
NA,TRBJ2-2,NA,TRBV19,CASSNEGLAWTGELFF,TGTGCCAGTAGTAATGAGGGACTCGCCTGGACCGGGGAGCTGTTTTTT
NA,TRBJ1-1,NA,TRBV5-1,CASSSSPVLRNTEAFF,TGCGCCAGCAGCTCGAGCCCCGTTCTTAGGAACACTGAAGCTTTCTTT
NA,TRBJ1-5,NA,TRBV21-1,CASSKGTGGSNQPQHF,TGTGCCAGCAGCAAAGGGACAGGGGGAAGCAATCAGCCCCAGCATTTT
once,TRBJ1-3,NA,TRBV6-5,CASSYSSSSGNTIYF,TGTGCCAGCAGTTACTCGAGCAGCTCTGGAAACACCATATATTTT
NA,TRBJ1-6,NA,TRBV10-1,CASSAADNSPLHF,TGCGCCAGCAGTGCGGCAGACAATTCACCCCTCCACTTT
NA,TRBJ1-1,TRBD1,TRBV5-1,CASSSGTENTEAFF,TGCGCCAGCAGCTCCGGGACAGAGAACACTGAAGCTTTCTTT
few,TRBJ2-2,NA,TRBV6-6,CASSYSGGELFF,TGTGCCAGCAGTTACTCTGGCGGGGAGCTGTTTTTT
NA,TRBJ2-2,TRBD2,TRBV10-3,CAISERGLAAGELFF,TGTGCCATCAGTGAGCGGGGACTAGCAGCCGGGGAGCTGTTTTTT
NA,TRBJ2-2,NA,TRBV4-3,CASSQDKLGAGELFF,TGCGCCAGCAGCCAAGATAAGCTAGGGGCCGGGGAGCTGTTTTTT
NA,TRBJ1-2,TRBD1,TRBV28,CASSLWAGTDYGYTF,TGTGCCAGCAGTTTATGGGCCGGGACAGACTATGGCTACACCTTC
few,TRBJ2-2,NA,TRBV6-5,CASSPSKTNTGELFF,TGTGCCAGCAGTCCGAGCAAGACGAACACCGGGGAGCTGTTTTTT
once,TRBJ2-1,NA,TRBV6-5,CASSYSGRNYNEQFF,TGTGCCAGCAGTTACTCGGGCAGGAACTACAATGAGCAGTTCTTC
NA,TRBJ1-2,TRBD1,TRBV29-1,CSVDPTGDGYTF,TGCAGCGTTGACCCGACAGGGGACGGCTACACCTTC
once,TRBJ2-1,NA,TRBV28,CASSWGSEQFF,TGTGCCAGCAGTTGGGGCAGTGAGCAGTTCTTC